Below, 21 T cell receptor beta chains from the same sample are listed, as sequenced in a study of blood T cell repertoires in COVID-19. Sequencing was performed with immunoSEQ multiplex PCR; in TCRdb, only in-frame clones are kept and a portion is missing. The table has some 180,000 clones, about 85% seen once; the top ten hold roughly 8%. Input material: peripheral blood. The receptors shown here come from a woman aged 55-70 years with acute or convalescent COVID-19.

V usage is TRBV7-9 and J usage is TRBJ2-1; perhaps TRBD1 as D (6 bases). Germline CDR1 and CDR2: SEHNR and FQNEAQ (reference sequence). The CDR3 is 14 residues long. V was shortened by 4 bases and J by 5 bases, with 12 bases between the two germline ends. The DNA of the CDR3 is TGTGCCAGCAGCTGGCAGGGGCAGAACAATGAGCAGTTCTTC. This translates into CASSWQGQNNEQFF.

The gene calls are TRBV19 and TRBJ1-4; 8 positions agree with TRBD1. Germline loops: CDR1 LNHDA, CDR2 SQIVND (reference sequence). V lost 4 bases, J lost 5 bases, and 3 bases stayed unmatched. The CDR3 spans 14 residues. The CDR3 sequence is CASSRTGGNEKLFF. CDR3 nucleotide sequence: TGTGCCAGTAGTAGAACAGGGGGGAATGAAAAACTGTTTTTT.

This clone has just a few counts. The chain couples TRBV6-5 to TRBJ1-2; D may be TRBD1 (6 bases). This CDR3 region has 12 residues. Per the germline V gene, CDR1 is MNHEY and CDR2 is SVGAGI. The ends were cut back, 7 bases at V and 2 bases at J, with 8 bases in the middle. CDR3 nucleotide sequence: TGTGCCAGCATTACAGGGAACTATGGCTACACCTTC. Amino acids: CASITGNYGYTF.

This chain links TRBV27 with TRBJ2-7; the D gene is possibly TRBD1 (6 bases). The germline V gene encodes CDR1 MNHEY and CDR2 SMNVEV (reference sequence). The CDR3 length is 16 residues. V lost 3 bases to trimming and J lost 6 bases, with 21 bases between them. The CDR3 nucleotides are TGTGCCAGCAGTTTCACCGGGACAATAAACGCGGGCGAGCAGTACTTC. Translation: CASSFTGTINAGEQYF.

The CDR3 here is CAWSPRPGGTNTEAFF. For the CDR3, the DNA is TGTGCCTGGAGTCCCCGACCCGGGGGGACGAACACTGAAGCTTTCTTT. J is TRBJ1-1 and V is TRBV30, with a weak D call TRBD1 (5 bases). This CDR3 is built from 16 residues. CDR1 and CDR2 (germline): GTSNPN, SVGIG (reference sequence). Trimming shortened V by 2 bases and J by 1 base, and 17 bases separated the two germline ends.

This clone came up once. The CDR3 here is CASSLDSYNSPLHF. CDR3 DNA sequence: TGTGCCAGCAGCTTAGACAGCTATAATTCACCCCTCCACTTT. This chain connects TRBV7-8 to TRBJ1-6, with D unresolved. The germline gives CDR1 SGHVS, CDR2 FQNEAQ. V lost 1 base, J lost 3 bases, and 4 bases lay in between. There are 14 residues in the CDR3.

This clone was counted a few times. The chain employs TRBV7-8 and TRBJ2-1, with TRBD1 as a possible D gene (5 bases). Looked up from germline, CDR1 is SGHVS and CDR2 is FQNEAQ. Trimming left V 5 bases short and J 10 bases short, with 12 bases between. This CDR3 is 12 amino acids long. Written as DNA, the CDR3 is TGTGCCAGCAGCCCCTCAGGGATGGAGCAGTTCTTC. Protein product: CASSPSGMEQFF.

The gene calls are TRBV5-1 and TRBJ1-4; D unresolved. CDR3 length: 16 residues. The V end was cut by 1 base, the J end by 0 bases, with 10 bases between. CDR1 SGHRS and CDR2 YFSETQ come from the germline V gene. The CDR3 coding sequence is TGCGCCAGCAGCTTGTCCATAACTGCAACTAATGAAAAACTGTTTTTT. Amino acid sequence: CASSLSITATNEKLFF.

This clone was detected only once. This chain connects TRBV11-2 to TRBJ2-1; TRBD2 is a possible D gene (6 bases). Looked up from germline, CDR1 is SGHAT and CDR2 is FQNNGV. V gave up 8 bases and J gave up 12 bases, with 14 bases separating them. CDR3 size: 11 residues. For the CDR3, the DNA is TGTGCCAGCCTCACTACAGCGGGGCAGTTCTTC. This translates into CASLTTAGQFF.

J is TRBJ2-1 and V is TRBV12-3 or TRBV12-4, with D tentatively TRBD2 (5 bases). The CDR3 totals 12 residues. The V and J ends lost 3 bases and 9 bases respectively, with 9 bases between them. The CDR3 region is CASSLVLGEQFF. CDR3 nucleotides: TGTGCCAGCAGTTTGGTACTAGGTGAGCAGTTCTTC.

The genes are TRBV6-5 and TRBJ1-6; a weak D match, TRBD1 (5 bases). Per germline, CDR1 MNHEY and CDR2 SVGAGI. CDR3 length: 14 amino acids. The V end was cut by 2 bases, the J end by 10 bases, with 12 bases between. The CDR3: CASSYGAIRSPLHF. In DNA, the CDR3 is TGTGCCAGCAGTTACGGGGCTATACGGTCACCCCTCCACTTT.

In this sample, this clone turned up a few times. The genes are TRBV7-9 and TRBJ1-4; D is possibly TRBD1 (5 bases). Trimming removed 4 bases at V and 7 bases at J, with 13 bases between. The CDR3 length is 14 residues. Germline V gene sequence: CDR1 SEHNR, CDR2 FQNEAQ (reference sequence). The CDR3 sequence is CASSYPGGAEKLFF. Written as DNA, the CDR3 is TGTGCCAGCAGCTATCCCGGTGGGGCTGAAAAACTGTTTTTT.

The genes are TRBV28 and TRBJ2-7, with 8 nucleotides matching TRBD2. Per germline, CDR1 MDHEN and CDR2 SYDVKM. The CDR3 runs to 16 residues. The V gene end was trimmed by 4 bases and the J gene end by 1 base; junction bases not matched to a gene: 9. The CDR3 loop is CASSSGRGGWSYEQYV. DNA for the CDR3: TGTGCCAGCAGTTCCGGTCGGGGGGGTTGGTCCTACGAGCAGTACGTC.

J is TRBJ1-2 and V is TRBV5-8; the D is unclear. V lost 0 bases and J lost 0, with 6 bases in between. This CDR3 is 14 amino acids long. Germline CDR1 reads SGHTS; CDR2 reads YDEGEE. The CDR3 is CASSLGVANYGYTF. The CDR3 nucleotides are TGTGCCAGCAGCTTGGGTGTAGCTAACTATGGCTACACCTTC.

The CDR3: CASREAGVVGAGELFF. DNA for the CDR3: TGCGCCAGCAGAGAAGCGGGAGTAGTGGGGGCCGGGGAGCTGTTTTTT. The chain recombines TRBV5-1 with TRBJ2-2; 8 nucleotides line up with TRBD2. The germline gives CDR1 SGHRS, CDR2 YFSETQ. V trimming: 5 bases; J trimming: 6 bases; junction bases outside the gene matches: 12. The length of the CDR3 is 16 residues.

This chain joins TRBV10-3 and TRBJ1-1, with 7 bases that match TRBD1. CDR3 length: 13 amino acids. Germline loops: CDR1 ENHRY, CDR2 SYGVKD. V was clipped by 3 bases and J by 8 bases; unmatched bases: 6. CDR3 amino acids: CAISDSTGLEAFF. CDR3 nucleotides: TGTGCCATCAGTGACTCGACAGGGCTAGAAGCTTTCTTT.

The rearrangement links TRBV7-6 to TRBJ2-5; tentatively, D is TRBD2 (6 bases). With 1 base removed from V and 5 bases from J, the gap between germline ends came to 11 bases. The CDR3 length is 14 residues. Germline CDR1 is SGHVS and CDR2 is FNYEAQ. The CDR3 is CASSLGGTRETQYF. As DNA, the CDR3 is TGTGCCAGCAGCTTAGGCGGGACTCGGGAGACCCAGTACTTC. Supplemented by reference TRBV7-6 and TRBJ2-5, the full variable domain reads GAGVSQSPRYKVTKRGQDVALRCDPISGHVSLYWYRQALGQGPEFLTYFNYEAQQDKSGLPNDRFSAERPEGSISTLTIQRTEQRDSAMYRCASSLGGTRETQYFGPGTRLLVL.

J is TRBJ2-7 and V is TRBV11-2, with D perhaps TRBD2 (6 bases). The CDR3 is made up of 16 amino acids. V dropped 1 base and J dropped 0 bases, with 13 bases sitting between them. In germline, CDR1 is SGHAT, CDR2 FQNNGV. CDR3 sequence reads: CASSLVASASSYEQYF. The CDR3 region has the DNA TGTGCCAGCAGCTTAGTTGCTAGCGCGAGCTCCTACGAGCAGTACTTC.

The chain has TRBV7-9 and TRBJ2-7; 10 positions match TRBD2. Trimming cost V 3 bases and J 5 bases; bases outside gene matches: 10. Looked up from germline, CDR1 is SEHNR and CDR2 is FQNEAQ (reference sequence). CDR3 length: 16 residues. As DNA, the CDR3 is TGTGCCAGCAGCTTTTTCCTAGCGGGAGTCCCCCACGAGCAGTACGTC. Translated, it gives CASSFFLAGVPHEQYV.

V and J are TRBV20-1 and TRBJ1-6; D perhaps matches TRBD1 (5 bases). There are 14 residues in the CDR3. Germline V gene data show CDR1 as DFQATT and CDR2 as SNEGSKA (reference sequence). V was cut by 3 bases and J by 10 bases, with 16 bases left in between. The chain's CDR3 is CSASVGFQGSPLHF. CDR3 nucleotide sequence: TGCAGTGCTAGTGTTGGCTTTCAGGGCTCACCCCTCCACTTT.

J is TRBJ2-6 and V is TRBV18, with 10 nucleotides matching TRBD1. The J segment lost 2 bases and the V segment lost 3 bases, leaving 4 bases of the junction unmatched. The CDR3 is made up of 17 amino acids. Looked up from germline, CDR1 is KGHSH and CDR2 is LQKENI. The CDR3 DNA follows: TGTGCCAGCTCACCGACAGGGGGCGCGGCTGGGGCCAACGTCCTGACTTTC. Its translation is CASSPTGGAAGANVLTF.